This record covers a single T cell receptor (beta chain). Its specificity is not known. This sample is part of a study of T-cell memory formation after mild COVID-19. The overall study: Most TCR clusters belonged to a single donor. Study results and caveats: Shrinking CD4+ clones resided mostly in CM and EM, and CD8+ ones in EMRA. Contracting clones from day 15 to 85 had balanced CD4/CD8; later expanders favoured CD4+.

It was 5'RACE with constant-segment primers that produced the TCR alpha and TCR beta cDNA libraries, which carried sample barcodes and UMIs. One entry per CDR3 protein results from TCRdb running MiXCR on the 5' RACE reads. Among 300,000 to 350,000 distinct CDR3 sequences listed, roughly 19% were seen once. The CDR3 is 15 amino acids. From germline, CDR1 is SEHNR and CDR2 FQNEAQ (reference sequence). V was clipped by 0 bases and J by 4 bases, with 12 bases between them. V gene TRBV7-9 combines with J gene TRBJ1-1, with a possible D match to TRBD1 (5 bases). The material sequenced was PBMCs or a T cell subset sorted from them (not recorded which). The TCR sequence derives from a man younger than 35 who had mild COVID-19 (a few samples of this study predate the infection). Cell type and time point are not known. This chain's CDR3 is CASSLAGGGGTEAFF. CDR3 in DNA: TGTGCCAGCAGCTTAGCGGGCGGTGGGGGCACTGAAGCTTTCTTT.